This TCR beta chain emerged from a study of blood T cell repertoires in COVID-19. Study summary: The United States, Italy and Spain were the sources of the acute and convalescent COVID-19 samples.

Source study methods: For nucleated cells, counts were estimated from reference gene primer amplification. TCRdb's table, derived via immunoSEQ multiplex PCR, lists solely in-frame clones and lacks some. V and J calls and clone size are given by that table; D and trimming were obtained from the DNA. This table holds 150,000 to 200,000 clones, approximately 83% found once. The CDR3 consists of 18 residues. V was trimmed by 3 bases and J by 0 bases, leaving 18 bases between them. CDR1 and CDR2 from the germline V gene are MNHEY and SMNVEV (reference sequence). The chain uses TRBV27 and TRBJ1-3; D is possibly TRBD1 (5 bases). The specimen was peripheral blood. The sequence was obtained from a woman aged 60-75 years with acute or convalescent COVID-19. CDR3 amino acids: CASSFSALGVLSGNTIYF. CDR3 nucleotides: TGTGCCAGCAGTTTTTCAGCCCTAGGGGTCCTCTCTGGAAACACCATATATTTT.